The TCR beta chain under discussion was sequenced for a study of molecular identifiers for immune sequencing clone quantification. Study information: Replicate experiments divided RNA from around 20,000 or 100,000 naive CD8 cells into five parts and sequenced four.

Germline trimming cut 7 bases from V and 4 bases from J; bases unmatched to any gene: 11. The CDR3 consists of 15 residues. Germline assignment: CDR1 SNHLY and CDR2 FYNNEI. This clonotype has more than one count but fewer than ten. TCRdb called the PCR reads again in MiXCR, with one record for every CDR3 protein. The sample includes hundreds of thousands of distinct CDR3 sequences, just under 20% of them seen just once. The rearrangement joins TRBV2 to TRBJ2-5; 8 nucleotides agree with TRBD1. Sequencing was done on a sample of naive CD8+ T cells from blood, with Jurkat cell RNA spiked in. Subset defined: FACS-sorted CD8+CD4-CCR7+CD45RA+ naive T cells. The receptor was derived from a human donor in good health. Some libraries in this study had Jurkat cell RNA spiked in. CDR3 amino acids: CASTRGAGGRETQYF. DNA for the CDR3: TGTGCCAGCACCCGAGGGGCAGGGGGCCGAGAGACCCAGTACTTC.